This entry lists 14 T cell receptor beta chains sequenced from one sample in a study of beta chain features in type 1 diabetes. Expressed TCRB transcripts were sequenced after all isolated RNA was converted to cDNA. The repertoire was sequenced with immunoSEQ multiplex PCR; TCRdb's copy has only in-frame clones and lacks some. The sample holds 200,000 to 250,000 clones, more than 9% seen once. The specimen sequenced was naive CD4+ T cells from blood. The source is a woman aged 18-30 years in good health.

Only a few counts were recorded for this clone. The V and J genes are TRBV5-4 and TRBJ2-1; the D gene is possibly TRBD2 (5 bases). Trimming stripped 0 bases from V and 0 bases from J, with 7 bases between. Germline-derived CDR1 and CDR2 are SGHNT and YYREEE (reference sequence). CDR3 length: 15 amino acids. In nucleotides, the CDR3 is TGTGCCAGCAGCTTGGGGAGCGGCTCCTACAATGAGCAGTTCTTC. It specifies CASSLGSGSYNEQFF.

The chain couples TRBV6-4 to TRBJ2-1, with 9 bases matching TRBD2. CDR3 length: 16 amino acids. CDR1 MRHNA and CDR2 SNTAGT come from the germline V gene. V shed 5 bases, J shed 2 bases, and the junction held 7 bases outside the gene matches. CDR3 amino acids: CASSNAGGRAYNEQFF. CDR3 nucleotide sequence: TGTGCCAGCAGTAATGCGGGGGGGAGAGCCTACAATGAGCAGTTCTTC.

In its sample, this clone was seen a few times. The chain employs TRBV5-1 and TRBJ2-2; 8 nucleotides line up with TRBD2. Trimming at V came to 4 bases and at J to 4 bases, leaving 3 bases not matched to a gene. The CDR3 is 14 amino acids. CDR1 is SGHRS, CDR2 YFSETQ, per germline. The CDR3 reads CASSRGGPTGELFF. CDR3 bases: TGCGCCAGCAGCCGCGGGGGGCCCACCGGGGAGCTGTTTTTT.

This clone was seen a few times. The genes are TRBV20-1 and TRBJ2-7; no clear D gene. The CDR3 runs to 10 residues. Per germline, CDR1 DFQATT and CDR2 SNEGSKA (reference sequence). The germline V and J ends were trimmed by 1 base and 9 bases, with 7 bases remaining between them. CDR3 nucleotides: TGCAGTGCTAGAGGGGCGACGCAGTACTTC. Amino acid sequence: CSARGATQYF.

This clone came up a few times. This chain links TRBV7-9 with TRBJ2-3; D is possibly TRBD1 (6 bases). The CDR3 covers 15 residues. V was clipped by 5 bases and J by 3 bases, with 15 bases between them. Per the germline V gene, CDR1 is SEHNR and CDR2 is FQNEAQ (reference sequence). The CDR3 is CASSPGVQGTDTQYF. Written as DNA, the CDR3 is TGTGCCAGCAGCCCAGGGGTCCAGGGAACAGATACGCAGTATTTT.

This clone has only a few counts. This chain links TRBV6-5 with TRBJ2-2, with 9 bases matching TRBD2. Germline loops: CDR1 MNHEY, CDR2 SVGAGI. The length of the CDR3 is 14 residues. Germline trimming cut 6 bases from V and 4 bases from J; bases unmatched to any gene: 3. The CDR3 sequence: CASSLAGSTGELFF. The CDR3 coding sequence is TGTGCCAGCAGCCTAGCGGGGAGCACCGGGGAGCTGTTTTTT.

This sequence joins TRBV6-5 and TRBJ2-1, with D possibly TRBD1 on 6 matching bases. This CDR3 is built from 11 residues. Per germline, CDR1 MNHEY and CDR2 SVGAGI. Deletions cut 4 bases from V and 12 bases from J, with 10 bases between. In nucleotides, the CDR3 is TGTGCCAGCAGTTGGGGGCCGGGGCAGTTCTTC. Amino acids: CASSWGPGQFF.

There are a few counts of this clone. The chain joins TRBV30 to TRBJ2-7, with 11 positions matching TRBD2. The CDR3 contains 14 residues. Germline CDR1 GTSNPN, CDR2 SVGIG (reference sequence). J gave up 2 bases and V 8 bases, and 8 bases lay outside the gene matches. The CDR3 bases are TGTGCCGCAGTTAGTAGCGGGAGGGCCTACGAGCAGTACTTC. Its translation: CAAVSSGRAYEQYF.

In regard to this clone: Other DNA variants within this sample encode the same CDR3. As DNA, the CDR3 is TGTGCCTGGGACAGGTTGAACACTGAAGCTTTCTTT. It is translated as CAWDRLNTEAFF. This rearrangement joins TRBV30 to TRBJ1-1; tentatively, D is TRBD1 (6 bases). Trimming removed 5 bases at V and 0 bases at J, with 7 bases between. Per the germline V gene, CDR1 is GTSNPN and CDR2 is SVGIG (reference sequence). The CDR3 extends over 12 amino acids.

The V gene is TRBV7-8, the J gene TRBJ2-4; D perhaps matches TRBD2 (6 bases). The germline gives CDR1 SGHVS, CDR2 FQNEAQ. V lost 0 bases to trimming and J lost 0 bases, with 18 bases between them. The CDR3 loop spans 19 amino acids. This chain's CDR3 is CASSLADPDWGLAKNIQYF. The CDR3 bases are TGTGCCAGCAGCTTAGCGGATCCGGACTGGGGACTAGCCAAAAACATTCAGTACTTC.

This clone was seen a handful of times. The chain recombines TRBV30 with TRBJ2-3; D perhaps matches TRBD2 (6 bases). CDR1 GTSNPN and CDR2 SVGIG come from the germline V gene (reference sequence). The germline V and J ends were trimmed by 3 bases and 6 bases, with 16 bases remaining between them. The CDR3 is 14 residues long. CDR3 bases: TGTGCCTGGAGACGTGAGCTAGCGTGGGATACGCAGTATTTT. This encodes CAWRRELAWDTQYF.

CDR3 coding DNA: TGTGCCAGCAGCCGGGCGGGGACGGATACGCAGTATTTT. It translates to CASSRAGTDTQYF. The chain links TRBV7-9 to TRBJ2-3; D is possibly TRBD2 (6 bases). The germline gives CDR1 SEHNR, CDR2 FQNEAQ (reference sequence). The CDR3 extends over 13 amino acids. Trimming took 5 bases from V and 6 from J, leaving 12 bases between them. Variable domain in full (rest from reference TRBV7-9 and TRBJ2-3): DTGVSQNPRHKITKRGQNVTFRCDPISEHNRLYWYRQTLGQGPEFLTYFQNEAQLEKSRLLSDRFSAERPKGSFSTLEIQRTEQGDSAMYLCASSRAGTDTQYFGPGTRLTVL.

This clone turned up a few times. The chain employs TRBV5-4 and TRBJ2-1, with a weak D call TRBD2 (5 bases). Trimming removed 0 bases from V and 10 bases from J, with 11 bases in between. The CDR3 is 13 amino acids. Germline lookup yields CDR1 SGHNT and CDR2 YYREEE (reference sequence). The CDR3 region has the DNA TGTGCCAGCAGCTTGGCCCTCCCGGGGGAGCAGTTCTTC. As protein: CASSLALPGEQFF. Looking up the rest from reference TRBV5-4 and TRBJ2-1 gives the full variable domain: ETGVTQSPTHLIKTRGQQVTLRCSSQSGHNTVSWYQQALGQGPQFIFQYYREEENGRGNFPPRFSGLQFPNYSSELNVNALELDDSALYLCASSLALPGEQFFGPGTRLTVL.

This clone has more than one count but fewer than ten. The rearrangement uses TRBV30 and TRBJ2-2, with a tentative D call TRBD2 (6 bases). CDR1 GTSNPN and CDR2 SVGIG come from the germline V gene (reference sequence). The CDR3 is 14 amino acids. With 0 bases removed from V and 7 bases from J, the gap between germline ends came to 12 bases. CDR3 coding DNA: TGTGCCTGGAGTGTACTCGCGGGGTTCGGGGAGCTGTTTTTT. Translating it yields CAWSVLAGFGELFF.